This T cell receptor (beta chain) was sequenced during a study of cytomegalovirus exposure and HLA in healthy donors. Notes on the study in general: TCR beta sequences reportedly predicted most subjects' HLA-A and HLA-B alleles accurately.

13 Jbeta primers and 60 Vbeta primers were used for the PCR. Using immunoSEQ multiplex PCR, the repertoire was profiled, and TCRdb retains in-frame clones only, with some absent. The sample lists some 140,000 clones, roughly 79% seen once, with about 2.8% in the top ten. Notes on this clone: Its target is unknown.

The CDR3 loop spans 13 amino acids. The V and J ends lost 4 bases and 8 bases, in that order; junction bases with no gene match: 1. Germline loops: CDR1 ENHRY, CDR2 SYGVKD. The receptor's source is a man aged 18 to 35 in good health and CMV-seronegative. This sequence joins TRBV10-3 and TRBJ1-6; 8 bases map to TRBD1. Material: PBMCs. The CDR3 sequence: CAISADRDSPLHF. As DNA, the CDR3 is TGTGCCATCAGTGCGGACAGGGATTCACCCCTCCACTTT.